This T cell receptor beta chain was sequenced during a study of cytomegalovirus exposure and HLA in healthy donors. The CDR3 is 15 amino acids. Germline CDR1 SGHRS, CDR2 YFSETQ. Trimming removed 4 bases at V and 8 bases at J, with 20 bases between. TCRdb keeps only in-frame clones here, not all; method: immunoSEQ multiplex PCR. The table lists roughly 150,000 clones, about nine tenths of them singletons. The sequenced sample was PBMCs. The chain couples TRBV5-1 to TRBJ2-3, with D possibly being TRBD2 (5 bases). The receptor's source is a man younger than 30 in good health and CMV-seropositive. The CDR3 sequence is CASSPVGGSKGTQYF. The CDR3 DNA reads TGCGCCAGCAGCCCCGTTGGAGGTTCCAAGGGTACGCAGTATTTT.